These 16 T cell receptor beta chains share one sample of origin, sequenced in a study of shared clonotypes between healthy human individuals. Sequencing was performed with immunoSEQ multiplex PCR; in TCRdb, only in-frame clones are kept and a portion is missing. This table holds about 1 million clones, 75% to 85% found once. The sample taken for sequencing was memory CD4+ T cells from PBMCs. Subset given: CD45RA-negative fraction. The receptor source for this set is a man between 18 and 29 years old in good health. Some clones in this sample may be carry-over from other donors' samples.

V and J are TRBV6-6 and TRBJ2-2; D may be TRBD2 (6 bases). The CDR3 loop spans 16 amino acids. Per the germline V gene, CDR1 is MNHNY and CDR2 is SVGAGI (reference sequence). The V end was cut by 6 bases, the J end by 6 bases, with 20 bases between. CDR3 protein: CASRNLGGGRAGELFF. The CDR3 DNA follows: TGTGCCAGCAGGAACCTGGGGGGAGGTCGGGCCGGGGAGCTGTTTTTT.

The chain links TRBV19 to TRBJ1-5; unclear D gene. Germline-derived CDR1 and CDR2 are LNHDA and SQIVND (reference sequence). V lost 2 bases and J lost 2, with 13 bases in between. This CDR3 is 16 amino acids long. Here the CDR3 reads CASSIPRVQGNQPQHF. In nucleotides, the CDR3 is TGTGCCAGTAGTATACCCCGGGTCCAGGGCAATCAGCCCCAGCATTTT.

The CDR3 here is CASSQVSPVYF. The CDR3 DNA reads TGTGCCAGCAGCCAAGTTTCCCCCGTGTACTTC. The rearrangement links TRBV14 to TRBJ2-7, with D unclear. The CDR3 has 11 residues. Trimming removed 1 base at V and 12 bases at J, with 10 bases between. Germline V CDR1 and CDR2: SGHDN, FVKESK.

The J gene is TRBJ2-1, the V gene TRBV7-3; D not resolved. In germline, CDR1 is SGHTA, CDR2 FQGTGA. The CDR3 extends over 15 amino acids. Trimming took 8 bases from V and 3 from J, leaving 17 bases between them. The CDR3, as DNA: TGTGCCAGCTCCCCCCAGGCCCGCGGCTACAATGAGCAGTTCTTC. It codes for CASSPQARGYNEQFF. Full variable domain (rest looked up from reference TRBV7-3 and TRBJ2-1): GAGVSQTPSNKVTEKGKYVELRCDPISGHTALYWYRQSLGQGPEFLIYFQGTGAADDSGLPNDRFFAVRPEGSVSTLKIQRTERGDSAVYLCASSPQARGYNEQFFGPGTRLTVL.

In this sample, this clone turned up once. The rearrangement links TRBV5-1 to TRBJ1-4; the D gene is possibly TRBD1 (5 bases). V lost 4 bases and J 7 bases, leaving 8 bases between the germline ends. The CDR3 spans 12 residues. CDR1 is SGHRS and CDR2 is YFSETQ in the germline V gene. Written as DNA, the CDR3 is TGCGCCAGCAGCGGGACGGGTGAAAAACTGTTTTTT. Amino acid sequence: CASSGTGEKLFF.

The chain joins TRBV9 to TRBJ1-2; TRBD1 matches 8 bases. With V trimmed by 4 bases and J by 8 bases, 13 bases remained unmatched. Germline values: CDR1 SGDLS, CDR2 YYNGEE. The CDR3 covers 15 residues. The CDR3 DNA reads as TGTGCCAGCAGCCAAGGGGCAGGGGGCTGGGAGGGCTACACCTTC. Translated: CASSQGAGGWEGYTF.

This clone was recorded only once. This chain links TRBV27 with TRBJ2-5; D gene ambiguous. V was trimmed by 5 bases and J by 4 bases, leaving 14 bases between them. Germline values: CDR1 MNHEY, CDR2 SMNVEV (reference sequence). The CDR3 runs 14 residues. For the CDR3, the DNA is TGTGCCAGCAGTCCTGAGAGGCCGGGAGAGACCCAGTACTTC. Protein sequence: CASSPERPGETQYF.

The rearrangement links TRBV7-3 to TRBJ1-2; maybe TRBD1 (5 bases). Trimming stripped 4 bases from V and 4 bases from J, with 22 bases between. The CDR3 covers 17 residues. Germline values: CDR1 SGHTA, CDR2 FQGTGA. The CDR3 protein is CASSYPRTGEGAYGYTF. For the CDR3, the DNA is TGTGCCAGCAGCTACCCCAGGACGGGCGAAGGGGCCTATGGCTACACCTTC.

This clone has only one observation. The rearrangement links TRBV20-1 to TRBJ1-2; D ambiguous. From germline, CDR1 is DFQATT and CDR2 SNEGSKA (reference sequence). The CDR3 sequence is 10 residues long. Trimming took 2 bases from V and 7 from J, leaving 5 bases between them. CDR3 sequence: CSARTFGYTF. The CDR3 nucleotides are TGCAGTGCTAGAACCTTTGGCTACACCTTC.

The chain couples TRBV5-1 to TRBJ1-5, with D hard to call. V lost 4 bases, J lost 3 bases, and 14 bases lay in between. The CDR3 is 15 residues long. Per the germline V gene, CDR1 is SGHRS and CDR2 is YFSETQ. CDR3: CASSPGTTVNQPQHF. CDR3 sequence (DNA): TGCGCCAGCAGCCCTGGCACTACAGTCAATCAGCCCCAGCATTTT.

The rearrangement links TRBV5-1 to TRBJ1-2; D possibly corresponds to TRBD1 (6 bases). This CDR3 region has 15 residues. Trimming shortened V by 4 bases and J by 12 bases, and 25 bases separated the two germline ends. Germline V gene data show CDR1 as SGHRS and CDR2 as YFSETQ. The CDR3 reads CASSQDSSTGTRNTF. The CDR3 DNA reads TGCGCCAGCAGCCAAGACAGTTCTACAGGGACACGGAACACCTTC.

This clone was counted once. The J gene is TRBJ2-6, the V gene TRBV4-2, with D unresolved. Germline CDR1 and CDR2: LGHNA and YNFKEQ. CDR3 size: 16 residues. V lost 3 bases and J lost 1, with 10 bases in between. The CDR3 spells CASSHPLTSGANVLTF. CDR3 sequence (DNA): TGTGCCAGCAGCCACCCACTCACTTCTGGGGCCAACGTCCTGACTTTC.

The chain has TRBV28 and TRBJ2-7, with 7 bases matching TRBD1. After removal of 7 bases from V and 4 bases from J, the junction contained 16 bases not matched to a gene. CDR1 MDHEN and CDR2 SYDVKM come from the germline V gene. CDR3 length: 16 residues. The CDR3 loop reads CASTLYKSGQAYEQYF. In DNA, the CDR3 is TGTGCCAGCACCCTTTATAAGTCCGGACAGGCGTACGAGCAGTACTTC.

J is TRBJ1-2 and V is TRBV29-1, with D uncertain. In germline, CDR1 is SQVTM, CDR2 ANQGSEA. CDR3 size: 13 residues. V lost 7 bases and J lost 8, with 20 bases in between. The CDR3 DNA sequence: TGCAGCGCCCTGAGGTCCGGGTTCGGCGGCTACACCTTC. As protein: CSALRSGFGGYTF.

The V gene is TRBV5-1, the J gene TRBJ2-3, with TRBD2 matching over 8 bases. V was clipped by 2 bases and J by 2 bases; unmatched bases: 4. Germline-derived CDR1 and CDR2 are SGHRS and YFSETQ. The CDR3 runs 15 residues. The DNA of the CDR3 is TGCGCCAGCAGCTTCCTAGCGGGCCCCACAGATACGCAGTATTTT. Translated: CASSFLAGPTDTQYF.

The V gene is TRBV6-1, the J gene TRBJ2-5; D might be TRBD1 (6 bases). There are 17 residues in the CDR3. CDR1 and CDR2 (germline): MNHNS, SASEGT. Trimming stripped 4 bases from V and 5 bases from J, with 23 bases between. This CDR3 is CASSVIMQGQARETQYF. In DNA form, the CDR3 reads TGTGCCAGCAGTGTTATAATGCAGGGGCAGGCTAGGGAGACCCAGTACTTC.